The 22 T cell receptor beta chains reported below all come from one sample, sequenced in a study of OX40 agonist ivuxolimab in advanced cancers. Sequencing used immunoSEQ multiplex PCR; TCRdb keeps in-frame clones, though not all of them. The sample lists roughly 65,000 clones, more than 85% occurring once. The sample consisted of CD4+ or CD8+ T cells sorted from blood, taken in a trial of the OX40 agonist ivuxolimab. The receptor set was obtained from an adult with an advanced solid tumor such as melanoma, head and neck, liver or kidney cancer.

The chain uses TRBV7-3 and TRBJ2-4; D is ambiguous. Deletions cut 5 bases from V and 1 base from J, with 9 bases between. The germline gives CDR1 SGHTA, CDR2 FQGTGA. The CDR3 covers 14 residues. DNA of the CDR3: TGTGCCAGCAGCCAGGATGGTGCCAAAAACATTCAGTACTTC. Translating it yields CASSQDGAKNIQYF. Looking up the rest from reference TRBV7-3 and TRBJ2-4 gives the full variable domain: GAGVSQTPSNKVTEKGKYVELRCDPISGHTALYWYRQSLGQGPEFLIYFQGTGAADDSGLPNDRFFAVRPEGSVSTLKIQRTERGDSAVYLCASSQDGAKNIQYFGAGTRLSVL.

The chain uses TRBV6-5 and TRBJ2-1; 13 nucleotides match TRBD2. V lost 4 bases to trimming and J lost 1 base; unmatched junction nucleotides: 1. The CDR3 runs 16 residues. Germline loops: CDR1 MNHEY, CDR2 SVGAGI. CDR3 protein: CASSLGLAGSYNEQFF. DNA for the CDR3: TGTGCCAGCAGTTTGGGACTAGCGGGATCCTACAATGAGCAGTTCTTC.

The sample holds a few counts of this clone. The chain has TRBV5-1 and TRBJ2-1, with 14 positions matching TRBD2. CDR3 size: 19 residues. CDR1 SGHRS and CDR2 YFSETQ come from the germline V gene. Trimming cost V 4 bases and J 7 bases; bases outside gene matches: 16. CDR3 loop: CASSAGLAGVNAMGNEQFF. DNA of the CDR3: TGCGCCAGCAGCGCGGGACTAGCGGGAGTGAACGCCATGGGGAATGAGCAGTTCTTC.

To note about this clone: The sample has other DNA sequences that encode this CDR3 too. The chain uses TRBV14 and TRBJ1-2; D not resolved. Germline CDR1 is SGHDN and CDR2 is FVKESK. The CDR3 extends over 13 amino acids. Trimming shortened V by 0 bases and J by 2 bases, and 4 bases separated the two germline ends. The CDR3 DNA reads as TGTGCCAGCAGCCAAGACCTCAACTATGGCTACACCTTC. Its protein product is CASSQDLNYGYTF.

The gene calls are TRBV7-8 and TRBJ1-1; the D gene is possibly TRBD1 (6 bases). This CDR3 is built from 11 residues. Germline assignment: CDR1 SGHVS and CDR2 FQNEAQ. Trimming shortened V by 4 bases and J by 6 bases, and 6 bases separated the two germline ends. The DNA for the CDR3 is TGTGCCAGCAGCTCAGGGGCTGAAGCTTTCTTT. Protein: CASSSGAEAFF.

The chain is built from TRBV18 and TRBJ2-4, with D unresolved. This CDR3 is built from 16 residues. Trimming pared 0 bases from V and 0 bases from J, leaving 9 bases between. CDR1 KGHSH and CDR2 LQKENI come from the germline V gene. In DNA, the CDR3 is TGTGCCAGCTCACCACCTCCATCTATAGCCAAAAACATTCAGTACTTC. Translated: CASSPPPSIAKNIQYF. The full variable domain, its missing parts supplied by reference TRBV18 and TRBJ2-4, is NAGVMQNPRHLVRRRGQEARLRCSPMKGHSHVYWYRQLPEEGLKFMVYLQKENIIDESGMPKERFSAEFPKEGPSILRIQQVVRGDSAAYFCASSPPPSIAKNIQYFGAGTRLSVL.

In DNA form, the CDR3 reads TGCGCCAGCAGTGAGCACGGGAGGGCCGGGGAGACCCAGTACTTC. It is translated as CASSEHGRAGETQYF. This rearrangement joins TRBV10-2 to TRBJ2-5; 8 positions agree with TRBD2. The V gene end was trimmed by 2 bases and the J gene end by 5 bases; junction bases not matched to a gene: 7. Germline V gene data show CDR1 as WSHSY and CDR2 as SAAADI. The length of the CDR3 is 15 residues.

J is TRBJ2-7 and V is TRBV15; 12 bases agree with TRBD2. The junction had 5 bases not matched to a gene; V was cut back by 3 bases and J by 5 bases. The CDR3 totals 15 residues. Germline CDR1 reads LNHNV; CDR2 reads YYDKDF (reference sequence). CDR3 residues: CATSSSSGRGNEQYF. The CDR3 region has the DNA TGTGCCACCAGCAGTTCTAGCGGGAGGGGCAACGAGCAGTACTTC.

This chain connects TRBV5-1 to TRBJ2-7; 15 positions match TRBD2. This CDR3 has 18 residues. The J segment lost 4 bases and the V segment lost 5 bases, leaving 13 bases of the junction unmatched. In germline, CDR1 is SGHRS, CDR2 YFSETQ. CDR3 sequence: CASSTSGLAGGLFYEQYF. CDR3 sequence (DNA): TGCGCCAGCAGTACCTCGGGACTAGCGGGAGGACTTTTTTACGAGCAGTACTTC.

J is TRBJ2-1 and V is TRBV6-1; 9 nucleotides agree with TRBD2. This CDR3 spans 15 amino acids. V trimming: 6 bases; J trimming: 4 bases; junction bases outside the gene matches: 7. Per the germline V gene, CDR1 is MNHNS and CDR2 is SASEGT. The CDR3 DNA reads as TGTGCCAGCAGACCCCTAGCGGGACCTTACAATGAGCAGTTCTTC. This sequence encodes CASRPLAGPYNEQFF.

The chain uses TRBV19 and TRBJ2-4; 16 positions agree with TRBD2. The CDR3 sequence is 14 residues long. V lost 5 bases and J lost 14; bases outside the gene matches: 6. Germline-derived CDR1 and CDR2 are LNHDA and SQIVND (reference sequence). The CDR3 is CASSPQGTSGREYF. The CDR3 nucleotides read TGTGCCAGTAGTCCTCAGGGGACTAGCGGGAGGGAGTACTTC.

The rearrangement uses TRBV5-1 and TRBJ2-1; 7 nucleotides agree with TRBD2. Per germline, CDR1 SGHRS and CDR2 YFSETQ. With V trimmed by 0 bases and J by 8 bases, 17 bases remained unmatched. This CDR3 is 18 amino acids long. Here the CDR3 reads CASSLGTSVNLPTHEQFF. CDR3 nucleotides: TGCGCCAGCAGCTTGGGAACTAGCGTTAATCTCCCCACCCATGAGCAGTTCTTC.

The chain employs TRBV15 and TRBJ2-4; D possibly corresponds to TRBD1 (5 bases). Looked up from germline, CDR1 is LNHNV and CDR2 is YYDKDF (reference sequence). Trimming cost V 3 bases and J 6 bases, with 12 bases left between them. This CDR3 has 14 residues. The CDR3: CATSRAGSGNIQYF. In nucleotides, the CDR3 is TGTGCCACCAGCAGGGCAGGGTCCGGAAACATTCAGTACTTC.

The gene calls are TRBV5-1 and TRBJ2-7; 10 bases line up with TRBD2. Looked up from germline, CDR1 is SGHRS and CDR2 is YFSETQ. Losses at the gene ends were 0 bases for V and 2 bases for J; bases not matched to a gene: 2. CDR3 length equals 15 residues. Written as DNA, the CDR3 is TGCGCCAGCAGCTTGGTACTAGCGGGACCCTACGAGCAGTACTTC. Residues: CASSLVLAGPYEQYF.

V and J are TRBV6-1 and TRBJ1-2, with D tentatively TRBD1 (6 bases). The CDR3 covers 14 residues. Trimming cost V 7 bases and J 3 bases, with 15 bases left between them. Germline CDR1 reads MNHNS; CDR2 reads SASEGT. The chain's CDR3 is CASTQRGGDYGYTF. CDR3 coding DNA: TGTGCCAGCACCCAAAGGGGGGGCGACTATGGCTACACCTTC.

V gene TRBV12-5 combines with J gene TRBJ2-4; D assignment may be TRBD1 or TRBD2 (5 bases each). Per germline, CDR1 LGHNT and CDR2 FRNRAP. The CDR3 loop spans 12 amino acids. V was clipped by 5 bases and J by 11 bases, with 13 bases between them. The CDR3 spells CASGIRVGVQYF. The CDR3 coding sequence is TGTGCTAGTGGTATCAGGGTGGGGGTTCAGTACTTC.

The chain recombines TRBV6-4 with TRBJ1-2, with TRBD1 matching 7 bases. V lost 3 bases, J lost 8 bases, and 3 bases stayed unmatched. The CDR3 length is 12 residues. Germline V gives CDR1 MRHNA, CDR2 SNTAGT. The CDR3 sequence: CASSEGGRGYTF. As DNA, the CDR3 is TGTGCCAGCAGTGAAGGGGGCCGGGGCTACACCTTC.

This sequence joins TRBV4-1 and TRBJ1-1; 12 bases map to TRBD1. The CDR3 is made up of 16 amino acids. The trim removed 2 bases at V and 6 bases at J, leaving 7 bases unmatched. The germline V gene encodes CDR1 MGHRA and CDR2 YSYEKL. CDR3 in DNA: TGCGCCAGCAGCCAAACGGGACAGGGGGCTAGGGCTGAAGCTTTCTTT. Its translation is CASSQTGQGARAEAFF.

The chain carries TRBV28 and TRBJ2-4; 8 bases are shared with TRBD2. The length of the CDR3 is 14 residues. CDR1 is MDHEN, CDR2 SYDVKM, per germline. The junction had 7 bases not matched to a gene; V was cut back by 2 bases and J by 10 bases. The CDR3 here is CASSLRGGRGIQYF. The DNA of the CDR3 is TGTGCCAGCAGTTTACGGGGGGGCCGCGGGATTCAGTACTTC. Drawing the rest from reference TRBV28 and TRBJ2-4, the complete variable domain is DVKVTQSSRYLVKRTGEKVFLECVQDMDHENMFWYRQDPGLGLRLIYFSYDVKMKEKGDIPEGYSVSREKKERFSLILESASTNQTSMYLCASSLRGGRGIQYFGAGTRLSVL.

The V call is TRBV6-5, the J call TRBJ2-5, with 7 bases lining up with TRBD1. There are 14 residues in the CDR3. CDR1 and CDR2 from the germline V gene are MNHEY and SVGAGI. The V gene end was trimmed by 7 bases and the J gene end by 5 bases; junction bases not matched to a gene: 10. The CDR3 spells CASIPTGAPETQYF. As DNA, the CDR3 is TGTGCCAGCATCCCAACAGGGGCCCCCGAGACCCAGTACTTC.

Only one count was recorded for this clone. The CDR3 region has the DNA TGTGCCAGCAGGCAGGGACAGAGCCCTTCCTACGAGCAGTACTTC. It encodes CASRQGQSPSYEQYF. V usage is TRBV27 and J usage is TRBJ2-7; 7 bases match TRBD1. Germline V gene lookup returns CDR1 MNHEY and CDR2 SMNVEV (reference sequence). V lost 6 bases, J lost 1 base, and 9 bases stayed unmatched. The CDR3 spans 15 residues.

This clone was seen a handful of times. The CDR3 bases are TGTGCCAGCAGCTCGGGACAGGGAAGACACCCCTACGAGCAGTACTTC. The encoded protein is CASSSGQGRHPYEQYF. The chain combines TRBV5-6 with TRBJ2-7, with 9 bases identical to TRBD1. The germline gives CDR1 SGHDT, CDR2 YYEEEE. V trimming: 3 bases; J trimming: 2 bases; junction bases outside the gene matches: 9. This CDR3 is built from 16 residues.